Below, 18 T cell receptor beta chains from the same sample are listed, as sequenced in a study of blood T cell repertoires in COVID-19. Libraries were prepared by immunoSEQ multiplex PCR; TCRdb keeps only in-frame clonotypes and omits some of them. The sample records 150,000 to 200,000 clones, 88% being singletons. The sample taken for sequencing was peripheral blood. These receptors were taken from a middle-aged man who had recovered from COVID-19.

J is TRBJ2-3 and V is TRBV7-2, with D perhaps TRBD2 (5 bases). This CDR3 has 13 residues. The germline V gene encodes CDR1 SGHTA and CDR2 FQGNSA. V gave up 6 bases and J gave up 4 bases, with 11 bases separating them. The CDR3 spells CASSPGVADTQYF. For the CDR3, the DNA is TGTGCCAGCAGTCCCGGGGTGGCAGATACGCAGTATTTT. The variable domain in full, completed from reference TRBV7-2 and TRBJ2-3, reads GAGVSQSPSNKVTEKGKDVELRCDPISGHTALYWYRQSLGQGLEFLIYFQGNSAPDKSGLPSDRFSAERTGGSVSTLTIQRTQQEDSAVYLCASSPGVADTQYFGPGTRLTVL.

The chain recombines TRBV7-2 with TRBJ2-5; 8 bases are shared with TRBD2. Looked up from germline, CDR1 is SGHTA and CDR2 is FQGNSA. V gave up 4 bases and J gave up 4 bases; unmatched junction bases: 8. CDR3 length equals 15 residues. The CDR3 DNA follows: TGTGCCAGCAGCTCCTTAGCGGGGACGGTAGAGACCCAGTACTTC. Translating gives CASSSLAGTVETQYF.

The rearrangement joins TRBV6-5 to TRBJ2-7; 9 bases are a match to TRBD1. The ends lost 7 bases at V and 6 bases at J; junction bases unmatched: 13. CDR3 size: 15 residues. Per the germline V gene, CDR1 is MNHEY and CDR2 is SVGAGI. Written as DNA, the CDR3 is TGTGCCAGCATGACCGGACAGGGGAGTCCTTTCGAGCAGTACTTC. Translated: CASMTGQGSPFEQYF.

This chain links TRBV6-6 with TRBJ2-7; TRBD2 matches 12 bases. This CDR3 is 13 amino acids long. Germline CDR1 reads MNHNY; CDR2 reads SVGAGI (reference sequence). With V trimmed by 7 bases and J by 2 bases, 0 bases remained unmatched. CDR3 protein: CASTSGGAYEQYF. The CDR3 region has the DNA TGTGCCAGCACTAGCGGGGGGGCCTACGAGCAGTACTTC.

The gene calls are TRBV19 and TRBJ1-3; D possibly corresponds to TRBD1 (6 bases). The germline V gene has CDR1 LNHDA and CDR2 SQIVND (reference sequence). Trimming shortened V by 7 bases and J by 8 bases, and 15 bases separated the two germline ends. The length of the CDR3 is 13 residues. The CDR3 DNA follows: TGTGCCAGTACCGCAGCAGGGGTGGACACCATATATTTT. Translating gives CASTAAGVDTIYF.

The rearrangement joins TRBV3-1 (or the pseudogene TRBV3-2) to TRBJ2-7; D ambiguous. Germline CDR1 and CDR2: LGHDT and YNNKEL (reference sequence). The CDR3 contains 14 residues. V gave up 0 bases and J gave up 1 base, with 7 bases separating them. CDR3 coding DNA: TGTGCCAGCAGCCAAGACCCCCGTTCCTACGAGCAGTACTTC. This gives the protein CASSQDPRSYEQYF.

This clone was found once. CDR3 sequence reads: CASTSRIEAFF. The DNA for the CDR3 is TGTGCCAGTACGAGCAGGATTGAAGCTTTCTTT. This rearrangement joins TRBV19 to TRBJ1-1; unclear D gene. The CDR3 has 11 amino acids. V was clipped by 7 bases and J by 7 bases, with 10 bases between them. Germline assignment: CDR1 LNHDA and CDR2 SQIVND (reference sequence). The full variable domain, with the rest looked up from reference TRBV19 and TRBJ1-1, is DGGITQSPKYLFRKEGQNVTLSCEQNLNHDAMYWYRQDPGQGLRLIYYSQIVNDFQKGDIAEGYSVSREKKESFPLTVTSAQKNPTAFYLCASTSRIEAFFGQGTRLTVV.

The chain employs TRBV28 and TRBJ2-7; 10 bases match TRBD2. CDR1 is MDHEN and CDR2 is SYDVKM in the germline V gene. Germline trimming cut 10 bases from V and 7 bases from J; bases unmatched to any gene: 10. This CDR3 has 13 amino acids. CDR3 in amino acids: CATLLAGAREQYF. CDR3 DNA sequence: TGTGCCACCCTGCTAGCGGGAGCCAGAGAGCAGTACTTC.

The V gene is TRBV7-2, the J gene TRBJ2-2; unclear D gene. Trimming pared 0 bases from V and 2 bases from J, leaving 7 bases between. The CDR3 length is 15 residues. Germline lookup yields CDR1 SGHTA and CDR2 FQGNSA. The CDR3 DNA is TGTGCCAGCAGCTTAGCGGGCACCAACACCGGGGAGCTGTTTTTT. Protein: CASSLAGTNTGELFF.

The rearrangement uses TRBV28 and TRBJ1-3; D unresolved. Germline loops: CDR1 MDHEN, CDR2 SYDVKM. The CDR3 contains 15 residues. The V and J ends lost 5 bases and 3 bases respectively, with 14 bases between them. The DNA of the CDR3 is TGTGCCAGCAGTGTCGGGGAAGGGAATGGAAACACCATATATTTT. This translates into CASSVGEGNGNTIYF.

The rearrangement links TRBV7-3 to TRBJ1-1; 7 bases map to TRBD1. Germline values: CDR1 SGHTA, CDR2 FQGTGA. CDR3 length equals 12 residues. The CDR3 protein is CASRGMNTEAFF. CDR3 in DNA: TGTGCTTCCAGGGGGATGAACACTGAAGCTTTCTTT.

This chain connects TRBV10-2 to TRBJ1-6; D is possibly TRBD1 (5 bases). Germline CDR1 and CDR2: WSHSY and SAAADI. CDR3 size: 15 residues. V lost 9 bases and J 7 bases, leaving 19 bases between the germline ends. CDR3 loop: CASILSGGTNSPLHF. The CDR3 nucleotides are TGCGCCAGTATCCTGTCGGGGGGTACAAATTCACCCCTCCACTTT.

This chain links TRBV7-8 with TRBJ1-6; D unresolved. The germline gives CDR1 SGHVS, CDR2 FQNEAQ. Trimming pared 3 bases from V and 0 bases from J, leaving 6 bases between. The CDR3 is 15 amino acids. The chain's CDR3 is CASSLASSYNSPLHF. The CDR3 bases are TGTGCCAGCAGCTTGGCCAGCTCCTATAATTCACCCCTCCACTTT. The whole variable domain, remainder taken from reference TRBV7-8 and TRBJ1-6, is GAGVSQSPRYKVAKRGQDVALRCDPISGHVSLFWYQQALGQGPEFLTYFQNEAQLDKSGLPSDRFFAERPEGSVSTLKIQRTQQEDSAVYLCASSLASSYNSPLHFGNGTRLTVT.

This chain links TRBV25-1 with TRBJ2-3, with D possibly being TRBD2 (5 bases). The CDR3 contains 15 residues. CDR1 and CDR2 from the germline V gene are MGHDK and SYGVNS. V was clipped by 1 base and J by 1 base, with 9 bases between them. The CDR3 DNA is TGTGCCAGCAGTGAATGGAGGCAGGGCACAGATACGCAGTATTTT. Protein sequence: CASSEWRQGTDTQYF. Supplemented by reference TRBV25-1 and TRBJ2-3, the full variable domain reads EADIYQTPRYLVIGTGKKITLECSQTMGHDKMYWYQQDPGMELHLIHYSYGVNSTEKGDLSSESTVSRIRTEHFPLTLESARPSHTSQYLCASSEWRQGTDTQYFGPGTRLTVL.

The chain couples TRBV5-1 to TRBJ2-6; D is unresolved. Deletions cut 4 bases from V and 0 bases from J, with 14 bases between. The germline CDR1 and CDR2 sequences are SGHRS and YFSETQ. CDR3 length: 17 residues. The CDR3, as DNA: TGCGCCAGCAGCACACAGAATATCAACTCTGGGGCCAACGTCCTGACTTTC. Translation: CASSTQNINSGANVLTF.

The J gene is TRBJ2-1, the V gene TRBV7-2; 7 bases agree with TRBD2. J lost 2 bases, V lost 1 base, and 5 bases had no gene match. The CDR3 spans 16 residues. The V gene's germline CDR1 is SGHTA and CDR2 FQGNSA. CDR3 in amino acids: CASSLGPGLPYNEQFF. As DNA, the CDR3 is TGTGCCAGCAGCTTAGGACCGGGACTACCCTACAATGAGCAGTTCTTC.

The V gene is TRBV5-1, the J gene TRBJ1-4; 7 positions match TRBD1. Trimming at V came to 4 bases and at J to 7 bases, leaving 13 bases not matched to a gene. The CDR3 runs to 16 residues. The germline CDR1 and CDR2 sequences are SGHRS and YFSETQ. CDR3 bases: TGCGCCAGCAGCCAATTTACCGGGACAGAGGTTGAAAAACTGTTTTTT. Translated: CASSQFTGTEVEKLFF.

V usage is TRBV11-2 and J usage is TRBJ2-7; TRBD2 agrees at 7 bases. V was clipped by 5 bases and J by 3 bases; unmatched bases: 10. This CDR3 is 15 amino acids long. Germline loops: CDR1 SGHAT, CDR2 FQNNGV. The CDR3 reads CASSTPRGGGYEQYF. Written as DNA, the CDR3 is TGTGCCAGCAGCACCCCGAGAGGCGGGGGCTACGAGCAGTACTTC. Using reference TRBV11-2 and TRBJ2-7 for the parts outside the CDR3, the full variable domain is EAGVAQSPRYKIIEKRQSVAFWCNPISGHATLYWYQQILGQGPKLLIQFQNNGVVDDSQLPKDRFSAERLKGVDSTLKIQPAKLEDSAVYLCASSTPRGGGYEQYFGPGTRLTVT.